This T cell receptor beta chain is drawn from a study of OX40 agonist ivuxolimab in advanced cancers. Libraries were prepared by immunoSEQ multiplex PCR; TCRdb keeps only in-frame clonotypes and omits some of them. Here the sample spans some 80,000 clones, 94% being singletons. The sequencing used CD4+ or CD8+ T cells sorted from blood, collected in a trial of the OX40 agonist ivuxolimab. This clonotype originated in an adult with an advanced solid tumor such as melanoma, head and neck, liver or kidney cancer.

CDR3: CASSLNGGSYTGELFF. The DNA for the CDR3 is TGTGCCAGCAGTTTAAACGGCGGGAGCTACACCGGGGAGCTGTTTTTT. J is TRBJ2-2 and V is TRBV27; TRBD2 agrees at 7 bases. The CDR3 is 16 residues long. Germline V CDR1 and CDR2: MNHEY, SMNVEV (reference sequence). Trimming cost V 2 bases and J 3 bases; bases outside gene matches: 6.